This T cell receptor (beta chain) was found in a study of blood T cell repertoires in COVID-19. Whole-study context: Samples of COVID-19 (acute and convalescent) were obtained from the United States, Italy and Spain. In each case, the material was cDNA or gDNA derived from T cells, B-cell-depleted T cells, or PBMCs.

Seattle's enrolled individuals joined amid active infection and were then monitored longitudinally. The CDR3 loop spans 13 amino acids. Trimming removed 5 bases from V and 15 bases from J; junction bases left unmatched: 7. The germline gives CDR1 GTSNPN, CDR2 SVGIG (reference sequence). In the authors' methods: Scientists estimated how many nucleated cells there were by amplifying reference gene primers. Using immunoSEQ multiplex PCR, the repertoire was profiled, and TCRdb retains in-frame clones only, with some absent. From that table come the V and J calls and clone size; the DNA was used to work out D and trimming. The sample lists approximately 480,000 clones; roughly 89% were seen once.

The sequencing input was peripheral blood. This receptor was obtained from a man between 18 and 29 years old with COVID-19, enrolled during active disease. The chain links TRBV30 to TRBJ2-1; 16 bases line up with TRBD2. DNA for the CDR3: TGTGCCTGGGCGGGACTAGCGGGAGGGCCGTCGTTCTTC. Its protein product is CAWAGLAGGPSFF.